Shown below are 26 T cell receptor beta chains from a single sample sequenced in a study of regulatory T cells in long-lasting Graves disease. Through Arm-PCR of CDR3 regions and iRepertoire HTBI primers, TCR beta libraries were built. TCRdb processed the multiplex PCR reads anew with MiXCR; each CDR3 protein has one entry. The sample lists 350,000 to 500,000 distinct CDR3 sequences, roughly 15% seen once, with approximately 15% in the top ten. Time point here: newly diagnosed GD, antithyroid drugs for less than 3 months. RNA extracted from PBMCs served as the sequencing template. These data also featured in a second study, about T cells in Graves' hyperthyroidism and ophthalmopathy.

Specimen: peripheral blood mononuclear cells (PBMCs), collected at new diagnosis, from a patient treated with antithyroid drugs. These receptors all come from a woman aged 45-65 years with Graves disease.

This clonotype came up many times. CDR3 DNA sequence: TGTGCCAGCAGCTTGACAGGGGGTGTTTACAATGAGCAGTTCTTC. This codes for CASSLTGGVYNEQFF. The genes are TRBV7-9 and TRBJ2-1; 9 positions match TRBD1. Trimming at V came to 3 bases and at J to 4 bases, leaving 4 bases not matched to a gene. The CDR3 sequence is 15 residues long. Germline assignment: CDR1 SEHNR and CDR2 FQNEAQ (reference sequence).

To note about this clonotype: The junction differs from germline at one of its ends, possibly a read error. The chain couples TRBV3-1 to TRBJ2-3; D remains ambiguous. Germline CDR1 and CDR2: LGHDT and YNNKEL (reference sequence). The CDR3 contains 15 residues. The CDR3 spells CASSQVLATTETQYF. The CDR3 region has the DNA TGTGCCAGCAGCCAAGTGTTAGCAACAACAGAGACGCAGTATTTT.

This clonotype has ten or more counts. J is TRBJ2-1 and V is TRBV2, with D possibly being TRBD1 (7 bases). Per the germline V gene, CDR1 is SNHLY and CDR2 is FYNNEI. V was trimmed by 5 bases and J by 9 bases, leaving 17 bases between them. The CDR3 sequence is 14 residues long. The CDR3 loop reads CASSRQGSGGEQFF. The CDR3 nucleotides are TGTGCCAGCAGTCGACAGGGATCCGGGGGTGAGCAGTTCTTC.

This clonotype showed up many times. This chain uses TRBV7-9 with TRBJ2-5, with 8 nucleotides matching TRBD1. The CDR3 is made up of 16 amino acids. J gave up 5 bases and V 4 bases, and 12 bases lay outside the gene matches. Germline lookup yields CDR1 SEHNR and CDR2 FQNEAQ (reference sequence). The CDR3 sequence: CASSSRTGFGVETQYF. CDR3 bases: TGTGCCAGCAGCTCTCGGACAGGGTTTGGTGTGGAGACCCAGTACTTC. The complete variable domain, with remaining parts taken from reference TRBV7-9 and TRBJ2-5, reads DTGVSQNPRHKITKRGQNVTFRCDPISEHNRLYWYRQTLGQGPEFLTYFQNEAQLEKSRLLSDRFSAERPKGSFSTLEIQRTEQGDSAMYLCASSSRTGFGVETQYFGPGTRLLVL.

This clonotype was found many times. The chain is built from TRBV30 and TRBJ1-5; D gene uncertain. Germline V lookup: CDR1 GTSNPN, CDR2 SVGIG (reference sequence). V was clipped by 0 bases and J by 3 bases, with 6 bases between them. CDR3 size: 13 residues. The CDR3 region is CAWSVENNQPQHF. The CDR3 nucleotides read TGTGCCTGGAGTGTTGAGAACAATCAGCCCCAGCATTTT.

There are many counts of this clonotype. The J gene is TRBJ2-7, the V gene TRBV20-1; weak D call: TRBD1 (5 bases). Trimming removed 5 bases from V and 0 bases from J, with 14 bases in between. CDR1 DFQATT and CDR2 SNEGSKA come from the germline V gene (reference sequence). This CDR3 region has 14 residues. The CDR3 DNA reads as TGCAGTGCTCCCCCCCAGGGTTACTCCTACGAGCAGTACTTC. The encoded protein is CSAPPQGYSYEQYF.

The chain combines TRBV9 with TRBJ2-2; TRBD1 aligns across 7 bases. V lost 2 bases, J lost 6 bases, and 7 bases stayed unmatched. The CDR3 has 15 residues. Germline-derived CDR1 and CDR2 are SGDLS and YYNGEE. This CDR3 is CASSVKTGRAGELFF. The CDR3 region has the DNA TGTGCCAGCAGCGTTAAGACAGGGCGGGCCGGGGAGCTGTTTTTT.

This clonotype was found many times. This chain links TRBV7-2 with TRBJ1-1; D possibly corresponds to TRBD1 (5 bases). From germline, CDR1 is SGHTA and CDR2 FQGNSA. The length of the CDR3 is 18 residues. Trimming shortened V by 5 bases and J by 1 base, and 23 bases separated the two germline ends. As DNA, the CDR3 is TGTGCCAGCAGCGATCCCCACCTACCTGGGGCACAGAACACTGAAGCTTTCTTT. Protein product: CASSDPHLPGAQNTEAFF.

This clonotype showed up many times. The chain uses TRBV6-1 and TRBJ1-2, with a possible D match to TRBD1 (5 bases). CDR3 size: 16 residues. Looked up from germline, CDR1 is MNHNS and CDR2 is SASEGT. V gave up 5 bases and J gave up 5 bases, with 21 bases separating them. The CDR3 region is CASSLSSGDYRYGYTF. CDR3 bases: TGTGCCAGCAGTCTTAGCTCGGGGGACTATCGATATGGCTACACCTTC.

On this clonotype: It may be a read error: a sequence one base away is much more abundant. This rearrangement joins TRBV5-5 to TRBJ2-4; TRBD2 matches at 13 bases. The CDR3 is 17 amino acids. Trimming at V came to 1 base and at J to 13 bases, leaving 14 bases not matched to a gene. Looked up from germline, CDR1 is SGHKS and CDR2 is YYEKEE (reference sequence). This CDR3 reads CASSLRLAGGPANEQYF. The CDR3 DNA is TGTGCCAGCAGCTTGAGACTAGCGGGAGGCCCTGCCAATGAGCAGTACTTC.

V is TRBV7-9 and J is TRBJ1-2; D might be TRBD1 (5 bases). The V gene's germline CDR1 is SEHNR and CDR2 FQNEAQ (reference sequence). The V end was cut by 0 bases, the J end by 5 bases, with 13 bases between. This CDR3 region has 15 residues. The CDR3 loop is CASSLASGAGYGYTF. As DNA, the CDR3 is TGTGCCAGCAGCTTAGCTTCTGGGGCTGGTTATGGCTACACCTTC. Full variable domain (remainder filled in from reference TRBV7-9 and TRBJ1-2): DTGVSQNPRHKITKRGQNVTFRCDPISEHNRLYWYRQTLGQGPEFLTYFQNEAQLEKSRLLSDRFSAERPKGSFSTLEIQRTEQGDSAMYLCASSLASGAGYGYTFGSGTRLTVV.

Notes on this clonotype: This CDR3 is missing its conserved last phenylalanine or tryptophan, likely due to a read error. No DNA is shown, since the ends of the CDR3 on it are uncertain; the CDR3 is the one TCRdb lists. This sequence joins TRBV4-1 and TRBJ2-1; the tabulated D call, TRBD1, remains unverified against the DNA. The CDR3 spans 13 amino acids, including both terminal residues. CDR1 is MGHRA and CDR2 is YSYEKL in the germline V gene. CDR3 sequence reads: CASSRVTGSPKFS.

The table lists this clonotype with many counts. The CDR3 protein is CASSEAPLLAGGNTGELFF. The CDR3 nucleotides are TGTGCCAGCAGTGAAGCGCCTTTACTAGCGGGAGGGAACACCGGGGAGCTGTTTTTT. J is TRBJ2-2 and V is TRBV6-1; 12 bases line up with TRBD2. Germline loops: CDR1 MNHNS, CDR2 SASEGT. The CDR3 has 19 residues. With 0 bases clipped from V and 1 base from J, the junction kept 6 bases outside the gene matches.

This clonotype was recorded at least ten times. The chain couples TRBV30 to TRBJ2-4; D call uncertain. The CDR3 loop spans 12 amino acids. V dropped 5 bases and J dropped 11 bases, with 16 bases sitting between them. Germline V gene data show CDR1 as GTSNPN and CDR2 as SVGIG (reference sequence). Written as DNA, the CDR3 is TGTGCCTGGGAGGTTAACGGCCTTTTTCAGTACTTC. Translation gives CAWEVNGLFQYF.

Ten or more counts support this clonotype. The CDR3 region is CAWSGGTYTEAFF. CDR3 nucleotides: TGTGCCTGGAGTGGGGGGACGTACACTGAAGCTTTCTTT. The rearrangement joins TRBV30 to TRBJ1-1; TRBD1 might be the D (5 bases). The V gene's germline CDR1 is GTSNPN and CDR2 SVGIG (reference sequence). The CDR3 has 13 residues. V lost 1 base to trimming and J lost 3 bases, with 9 bases between them.

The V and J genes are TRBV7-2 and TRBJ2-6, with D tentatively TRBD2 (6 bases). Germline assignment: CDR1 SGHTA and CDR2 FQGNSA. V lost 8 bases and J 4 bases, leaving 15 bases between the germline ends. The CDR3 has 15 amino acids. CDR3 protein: CASGRRGRGANVLTF. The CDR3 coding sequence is TGTGCCAGCGGTAGGAGGGGTCGAGGGGCCAACGTCCTGACTTTC.

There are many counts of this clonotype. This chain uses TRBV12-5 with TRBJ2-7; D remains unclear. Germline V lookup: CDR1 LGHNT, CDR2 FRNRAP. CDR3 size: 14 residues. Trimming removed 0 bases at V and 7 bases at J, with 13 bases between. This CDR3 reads CASGLVIGDQEQYF. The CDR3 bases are TGTGCTAGTGGTTTGGTAATAGGTGACCAAGAGCAGTACTTC. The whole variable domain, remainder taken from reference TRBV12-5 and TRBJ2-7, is DARVTQTPRHKVTEMGQEVTMRCQPILGHNTVFWYRQTMMQGLELLAYFRNRAPLDDSGMPKDRFSAEMPDATLATLKIQPSEPRDSAVYFCASGLVIGDQEQYFGPGTRLTVT.

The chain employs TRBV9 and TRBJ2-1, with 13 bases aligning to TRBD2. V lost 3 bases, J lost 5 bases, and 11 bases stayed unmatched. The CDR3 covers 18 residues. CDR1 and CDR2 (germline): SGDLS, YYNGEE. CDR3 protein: CASSAGLAGLAGNNEQFF. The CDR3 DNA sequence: TGTGCCAGCAGCGCGGGTTTAGCGGGACTAGCGGGAAACAATGAGCAGTTCTTC.

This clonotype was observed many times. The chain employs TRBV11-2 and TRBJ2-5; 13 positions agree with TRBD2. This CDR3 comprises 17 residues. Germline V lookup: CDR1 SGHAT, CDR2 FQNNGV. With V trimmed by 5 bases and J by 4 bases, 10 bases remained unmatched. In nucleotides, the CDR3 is TGTGCCAGCAGCGCGACTAGCGGGAGGTATTCGCCAGAGACCCAGTACTTC. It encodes CASSATSGRYSPETQYF.

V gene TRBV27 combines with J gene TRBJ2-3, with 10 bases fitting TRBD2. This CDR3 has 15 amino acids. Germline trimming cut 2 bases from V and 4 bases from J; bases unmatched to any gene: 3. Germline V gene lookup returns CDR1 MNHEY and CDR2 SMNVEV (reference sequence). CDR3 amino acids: CASSLLAGESDTQYF. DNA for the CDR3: TGTGCCAGCAGTTTACTAGCGGGAGAGTCAGATACGCAGTATTTT.

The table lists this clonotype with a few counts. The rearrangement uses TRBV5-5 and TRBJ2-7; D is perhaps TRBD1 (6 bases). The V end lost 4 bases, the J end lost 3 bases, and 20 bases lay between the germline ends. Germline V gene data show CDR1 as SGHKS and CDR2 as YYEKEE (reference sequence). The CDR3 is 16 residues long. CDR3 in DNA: TGTGCCAGCAGCCCCTGGATGTCAGGGGTCCGCTACGAGCAGTACTTC. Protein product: CASSPWMSGVRYEQYF.

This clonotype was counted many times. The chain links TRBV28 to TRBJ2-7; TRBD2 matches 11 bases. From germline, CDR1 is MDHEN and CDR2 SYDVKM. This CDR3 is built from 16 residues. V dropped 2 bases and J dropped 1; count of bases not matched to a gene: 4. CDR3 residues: CASSLMGTSGSYEQYF. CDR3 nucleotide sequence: TGTGCCAGCAGTTTAATGGGGACTAGCGGATCCTACGAGCAGTACTTC. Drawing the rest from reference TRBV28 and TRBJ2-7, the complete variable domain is DVKVTQSSRYLVKRTGEKVFLECVQDMDHENMFWYRQDPGLGLRLIYFSYDVKMKEKGDIPEGYSVSREKKERFSLILESASTNQTSMYLCASSLMGTSGSYEQYFGPGTRLTVT.

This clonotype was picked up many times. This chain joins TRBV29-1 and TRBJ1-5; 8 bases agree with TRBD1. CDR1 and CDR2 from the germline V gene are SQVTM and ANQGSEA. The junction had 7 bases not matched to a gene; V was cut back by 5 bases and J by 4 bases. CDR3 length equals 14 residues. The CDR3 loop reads CSVRVGTGNQPQHF. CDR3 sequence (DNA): TGCAGCGTTCGGGTTGGGACAGGTAATCAGCCCCAGCATTTT.

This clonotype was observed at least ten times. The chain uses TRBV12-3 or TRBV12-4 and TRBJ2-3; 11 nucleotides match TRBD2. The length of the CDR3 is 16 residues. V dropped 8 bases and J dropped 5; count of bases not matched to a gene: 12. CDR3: CASETSGNPSGDTQYF. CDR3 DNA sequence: TGTGCCAGCGAGACTAGCGGGAATCCCTCCGGAGATACGCAGTATTTT.

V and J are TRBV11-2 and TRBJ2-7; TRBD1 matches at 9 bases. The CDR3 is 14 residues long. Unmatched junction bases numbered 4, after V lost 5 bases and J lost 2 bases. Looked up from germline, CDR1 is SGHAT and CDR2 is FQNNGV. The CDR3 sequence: CASSGWTGAYEQYF. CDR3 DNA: TGTGCCAGCAGCGGGTGGACAGGGGCCTACGAGCAGTACTTC.

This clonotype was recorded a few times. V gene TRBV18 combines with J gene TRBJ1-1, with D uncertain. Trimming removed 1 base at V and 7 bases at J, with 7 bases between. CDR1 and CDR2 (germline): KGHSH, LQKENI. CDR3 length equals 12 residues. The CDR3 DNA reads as TGTGCCAGCTCACCACAGTCCCTTGAAGCTTTCTTT. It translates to CASSPQSLEAFF.